Shown below are 22 T cell receptor beta chains from a single sample sequenced in a study of cytomegalovirus exposure and HLA in healthy donors (dated by TCRdb to 2016 to 2017). Library method: the immunoSEQ multiplex PCR assay. A mixture of 60 forward primers for TCR Vbeta segments and 13 reverse primers for TCR Jbeta segments was used in the multiplex PCR. TCRdb mirrors the immuneACCESS table, restricted to in-frame sequences. Some clones are absent from its copies; in checked studies, under half trace to an unresolved V gene, and the reason for the others is unknown. The sample table holds under 200,000 clones, of which roughly 75% were seen once. Together, the top ten hold about 8% of the sample. The sample consisted of PBMCs. These receptors all stem from a woman aged 40 to 50 in good health and CMV-seropositive.

This sequence joins TRBV7-9 and TRBJ2-3, with 9 bases lining up with TRBD1. Germline V gene lookup returns CDR1 SEHNR and CDR2 FQNEAQ (reference sequence). After removal of 10 bases from V and 8 bases from J, the junction contained 16 bases not matched to a gene. This CDR3 is built from 15 residues. CDR3 DNA sequence: TGTGCCACACGCCACGGGGACAGGGTAGTCGGTACGCAGTATTTT. It encodes CATRHGDRVVGTQYF.

The count of this clone is one. The V and J genes are TRBV18 and TRBJ2-2; TRBD1 matches 7 bases. The CDR3 totals 14 residues. V gave up 8 bases and J gave up 8 bases; unmatched junction bases: 11. Germline-derived CDR1 and CDR2 are KGHSH and LQKENI. In nucleotides, the CDR3 is TGTGCCAGCGGCATCGCACAGGGGTCAGGGGAGCTGTTTTTT. This gives the protein CASGIAQGSGELFF.

This clone was detected only a few times. The gene calls are TRBV6-1 and TRBJ1-2; D is unclear. Germline loops: CDR1 MNHNS, CDR2 SASEGT. CDR3 length: 15 residues. Trimming took 4 bases from V and 8 from J, leaving 20 bases between them. The CDR3 DNA is TGTGCCAGCAGTGGGGTCCCCAAGAACCCGGGGGGCTACACCTTC. As protein: CASSGVPKNPGGYTF.

The CDR3 is CASSLLNTGELFF. DNA of the CDR3: TGTGCCAGCAGCTTACTTAACACCGGGGAGCTGTTTTTT. The chain uses TRBV7-9 and TRBJ2-2; D gene uncertain. Germline CDR1 SEHNR, CDR2 FQNEAQ (reference sequence). Trimming removed 2 bases at V and 2 bases at J, with 3 bases between. The CDR3 covers 13 residues.

The rearrangement links TRBV29-1 to TRBJ2-5; 9 positions agree with TRBD1. The DNA end is a closer match to TRBJ2-7, so the J assignment may be wrong. Germline assignment: CDR1 SQVTM and CDR2 ANQGSEA. The CDR3 sequence is 15 residues long. The CDR3 region has the DNA TGCAGCGTTGTACTCGGGGGGACAGGGTCATACGAGCAGTACTTC. It translates to CSVVLGGTGSYEQYF.

This rearrangement joins TRBV10-3 to TRBJ2-6; the D is unclear. The CDR3 runs 15 residues. Trimming cost V 6 bases and J 1 base, with 10 bases left between them. Germline V gene lookup returns CDR1 ENHRY and CDR2 SYGVKD. In DNA form, the CDR3 reads TGTGCCATCAGAGGAGCAGAGTCTGGGGCCAACGTCCTGACTTTC. This encodes CAIRGAESGANVLTF.

The V call is TRBV5-1, the J call TRBJ2-7; 8 bases match TRBD2. Per germline, CDR1 SGHRS and CDR2 YFSETQ. Unmatched junction bases numbered 6, after V lost 0 bases and J lost 4 bases. The CDR3 runs to 15 residues. CDR3 DNA: TGCGCCAGCAGCTTGGACACGGGAGGGCCTTACGAGCAGTACTTC. Translated, it gives CASSLDTGGPYEQYF.

The V gene is TRBV6-4, the J gene TRBJ2-7, with 7 nucleotides matching TRBD2. V trimming: 8 bases; J trimming: 0 bases; junction bases outside the gene matches: 10. Germline loops: CDR1 MRHNA, CDR2 SNTAGT. This CDR3 spans 15 amino acids. The CDR3 spells CASAREAGPSYEQYF. DNA for the CDR3: TGTGCCAGCGCCAGGGAAGCGGGACCCTCCTACGAGCAGTACTTC.

This clone appeared a few times. The chain has TRBV28 and TRBJ1-5, with a tentative D call TRBD1 (6 bases). V shed 5 bases and J shed 4 bases, with 12 bases lying between them. Germline CDR1 reads MDHEN; CDR2 reads SYDVKM. The CDR3 extends over 14 amino acids. In nucleotides, the CDR3 is TGTGCCAGCAGTGAGACTCAGGGGAATCAGCCCCAGCATTTT. The encoded protein is CASSETQGNQPQHF. Full variable domain (remainder filled in from reference TRBV28 and TRBJ1-5): DVKVTQSSRYLVKRTGEKVFLECVQDMDHENMFWYRQDPGLGLRLIYFSYDVKMKEKGDIPEGYSVSREKKERFSLILESASTNQTSMYLCASSETQGNQPQHFGDGTRLSIL.

The CDR3 region has the DNA TGTGCCAGCAGCGGGACTTCATCCTACAATGAGCAGTTCTTC. Amino acids: CASSGTSSYNEQFF. This sequence joins TRBV11-3 and TRBJ2-1; a possible D gene is TRBD2 (6 bases). The CDR3 loop spans 14 amino acids. V gave up 5 bases and J gave up 1 base, with 9 bases separating them. CDR1 is SGHNT, CDR2 YENEEA, per germline.

CDR3 sequence: CASSQRQGWEQYF. The CDR3 nucleotides read TGCGCCAGCAGCCAACGACAGGGGTGGGAGCAGTACTTC. The genes are TRBV4-3 and TRBJ2-7; 8 bases are shared with TRBD1. Germline trimming cut 2 bases from V and 7 bases from J; bases unmatched to any gene: 4. Germline V gene sequence: CDR1 LGHNA, CDR2 YSLEER. CDR3 length: 13 residues.

The chain combines TRBV6-1 with TRBJ1-5, with D unclear. The CDR3 loop spans 14 amino acids. Trimming stripped 4 bases from V and 2 bases from J, with 9 bases between. Per germline, CDR1 MNHNS and CDR2 SASEGT. The CDR3 region has the DNA TGTGCCAGCAGTGGGTACCAGGGCAATCAGCCCCAGCATTTT. Its translation is CASSGYQGNQPQHF.

This chain joins TRBV6-5 and TRBJ1-1, with TRBD1 matching 7 bases. The trim removed 8 bases at V and 5 bases at J, leaving 8 bases unmatched. The CDR3 extends over 13 amino acids. Germline V CDR1 and CDR2: MNHEY, SVGAGI. In nucleotides, the CDR3 is TGTGCCAGCTCGAGGGGGCTGGCGACTGAAGCTTTCTTT. This sequence encodes CASSRGLATEAFF.

The CDR3: CAISDGGQGNSPLHF. In DNA, the CDR3 is TGTGCCATCAGTGACGGGGGACAGGGGAATTCACCCCTCCACTTT. The J gene is TRBJ1-6, the V gene TRBV10-3; TRBD1 aligns across 10 bases. Germline V gene sequence: CDR1 ENHRY, CDR2 SYGVKD. Losses at the gene ends were 3 bases for V and 7 bases for J; bases not matched to a gene: 3. The CDR3 length is 15 residues.

This clone appeared a few times. The V call is TRBV5-1, the J call TRBJ1-2, with D maybe TRBD1 (5 bases). Germline CDR1 reads SGHRS; CDR2 reads YFSETQ. The CDR3 contains 11 residues. V was shortened by 5 bases and J by 7 bases, with 9 bases between the two germline ends. CDR3 sequence: CASSGGSGYTF. The CDR3 region has the DNA TGCGCCAGCAGTGGGGGGTCTGGCTACACCTTC. Full variable domain (rest looked up from reference TRBV5-1 and TRBJ1-2): KAGVTQTPRYLIKTRGQQVTLSCSPISGHRSVSWYQQTPGQGLQFLFEYFSETQRNKGNFPGRFSGRQFSNSRSEMNVSTLELGDSALYLCASSGGSGYTFGSGTRLTVV.

This chain joins TRBV7-6 and TRBJ2-3, with 7 bases that match TRBD1. The CDR3 totals 15 residues. Germline CDR1 SGHVS, CDR2 FNYEAQ. V dropped 1 base and J dropped 6; count of bases not matched to a gene: 7. The CDR3, as DNA: TGTGCCAGCAGCTTAGTGGAACAGGGGTGGGATACGCAGTATTTT. Translated: CASSLVEQGWDTQYF.

The gene calls are TRBV5-4 and TRBJ2-5; TRBD1 matches at 8 bases. With the DNA end fitting TRBJ2-7 better, the J assignment may be wrong. Germline lookup yields CDR1 SGHNT and CDR2 YYREEE (reference sequence). The CDR3 runs 14 residues. The CDR3 here is CASTPAGGKYEQYF. CDR3 bases: TGTGCCAGCACCCCGGCAGGGGGCAAATACGAGCAGTACTTC.

The V and J genes are TRBV6-1 and TRBJ2-2; D perhaps matches TRBD2 (6 bases). Deletions cut 0 bases from V and 6 bases from J, with 11 bases between. CDR1 is MNHNS and CDR2 is SASEGT in the germline V gene. The length of the CDR3 is 15 residues. This CDR3 reads CASSEALGGSGELFF. The CDR3 nucleotides are TGTGCCAGCAGTGAAGCCCTGGGGGGATCCGGGGAGCTGTTTTTT.

The chain has TRBV5-1 and TRBJ2-5; the match to TRBD1 covers 7 bases. This CDR3 is built from 14 residues. After removal of 4 bases from V and 0 bases from J, the junction contained 3 bases not matched to a gene. Germline V lookup: CDR1 SGHRS, CDR2 YFSETQ. CDR3: CASSTGTDQETQYF. The CDR3 DNA is TGCGCCAGCAGCACCGGGACAGACCAAGAGACCCAGTACTTC.

The V gene is TRBV4-1, the J gene TRBJ2-3, with 12 bases matching TRBD2. Germline CDR1 and CDR2: MGHRA and YSYEKL. The V segment lost 4 bases and the J segment 0 bases; nucleotides outside the gene matches: 5. This CDR3 comprises 17 residues. DNA for the CDR3: TGCGCCAGCAGCCCTAGCGGGAGGGCCGCTAGCACAGATACGCAGTATTTT. It yields the protein CASSPSGRAASTDTQYF.

V is TRBV23-1 and J is TRBJ2-1, with D maybe TRBD1 (6 bases). TRBV23-1 falls under the ORF class, with uncertain function. The CDR3 is 16 amino acids. With 6 bases removed from V and 2 bases from J, the gap between germline ends came to 17 bases. The CDR3 DNA reads TGCGCCAGCAGCGAAAAAACAGGGATCCCCTACAATGAGCAGTTCTTC. Translating it yields CASSEKTGIPYNEQFF.

The rearrangement uses TRBV12-2 and TRBJ2-7; TRBD2 is the table's D call, not checked against the DNA. TRBV12-2 is an annotated pseudogene. This CDR3 is 15 amino acids long. CDR3 amino acids: CASRLGLADSYEQYF. The CDR3 coding sequence is TGTGCAAGTCGCTTAGGACTAGCGGATTCTTACGAGCAGTACTTC.